This T cell receptor (beta chain) was sequenced for a study of OX40 agonist ivuxolimab in advanced cancers. Study-level information: Partial responses, seen in three patients, involved one hepatocellular carcinoma and two cutaneous melanomas.

The protocol was immunoSEQ multiplex PCR, while the TCRdb copy is restricted to in-frame clones and leaves out a portion. Of around 78,000 clones listed, more than 65% are singletons. Sequenced here: CD4+ or CD8+ T cells sorted from blood, sampled in a trial of the OX40 agonist ivuxolimab. This receptor was taken from an adult with an advanced solid tumor such as melanoma, head and neck, liver or kidney cancer.

The CDR3 here is CASSHPGRDEAFF. Written as DNA, the CDR3 is TGTGCCAGCAGCCACCCCGGAAGAGACGAAGCTTTCTTT. The gene calls are TRBV6-5 and TRBJ1-1; the D is unclear. The CDR3 consists of 13 residues. Germline assignment: CDR1 MNHEY and CDR2 SVGAGI. The V gene lost 6 bases and the J gene lost 8 bases, with 16 bases spanning the gap.